The 5 T cell receptor beta chains listed next were all sequenced from one sample in a study of T-cell memory formation after mild COVID-19. TCRdb passed the 5' RACE reads through MiXCR, listing each CDR3 protein once. The table shows a few hundred thousand distinct CDR3 sequences, with about 20% occurring only once. The sample was PBMCs or a T cell subset sorted from them (not recorded which). These receptors were collected from a man in his late teens or twenties who had mild COVID-19 (a few samples of this study predate the infection). Cell type and time point are not known.

This clonotype showed up just a few times. V and J are TRBV5-1 and TRBJ1-2; D is perhaps TRBD1 (6 bases). Germline CDR1 and CDR2: SGHRS and YFSETQ. The CDR3 totals 14 residues. V was cut by 4 bases and J by 3 bases, with 13 bases left in between. The CDR3 coding sequence is TGCGCCAGCAGCGGGGGCCTCGCTGACTATGGCTACACCTTC. Its protein product is CASSGGLADYGYTF.

This clonotype turned up a few times. CDR3 region: CASTTDRELNEKLFF. The CDR3, as DNA: TGTGCCAGCACTACCGACAGGGAACTTAATGAAAAACTGTTTTTT. The chain carries TRBV7-9 and TRBJ1-4; 7 bases are a match to TRBD1. The germline CDR1 and CDR2 sequences are SEHNR and FQNEAQ (reference sequence). V lost 7 bases, J lost 4 bases, and 9 bases stayed unmatched. This CDR3 contains 15 residues.

This clonotype was observed a few times. This CDR3 reads CASSRTGASLRETQYF. The CDR3 DNA follows: TGCGCCAGCAGCCGTACAGGGGCATCCTTGAGGGAGACCCAGTACTTC. The rearrangement links TRBV5-1 to TRBJ2-5; 7 nucleotides align to TRBD1. CDR3 length: 16 residues. V shed 4 bases, J shed 5 bases, and the junction held 14 bases outside the gene matches. Per germline, CDR1 SGHRS and CDR2 YFSETQ.

This rearrangement joins TRBV28 to TRBJ1-6; no definite D call. Germline CDR1 is MDHEN and CDR2 is SYDVKM. Trimming stripped 5 bases from V and 10 bases from J, with 12 bases between. The CDR3 has 13 residues. CDR3 nucleotide sequence: TGTGCCAGCAGTCGGACTTTGGGGTCACCCCTCCACTTT. Its translation is CASSRTLGSPLHF.

The chain employs TRBV4-2 and TRBJ1-2, with 11 bases identical to TRBD1. The CDR3 covers 15 residues. The V gene end was trimmed by 5 bases and the J gene end by 7 bases; junction bases not matched to a gene: 9. In germline, CDR1 is LGHNA, CDR2 YNFKEQ. This chain's CDR3 is CASSTSGTGGSGYTF. In DNA, the CDR3 is TGTGCCAGCAGCACGTCCGGGACAGGGGGATCTGGCTACACCTTC.